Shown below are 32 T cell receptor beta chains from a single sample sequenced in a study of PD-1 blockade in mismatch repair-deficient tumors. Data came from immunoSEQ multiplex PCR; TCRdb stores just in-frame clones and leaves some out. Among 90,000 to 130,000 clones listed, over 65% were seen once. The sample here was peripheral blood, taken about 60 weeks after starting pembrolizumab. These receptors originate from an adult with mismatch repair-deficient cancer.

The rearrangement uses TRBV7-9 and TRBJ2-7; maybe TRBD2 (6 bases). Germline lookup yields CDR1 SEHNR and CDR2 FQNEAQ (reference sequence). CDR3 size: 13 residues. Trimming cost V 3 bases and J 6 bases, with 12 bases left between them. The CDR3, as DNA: TGTGCCAGCAGCTTGGAGGGGATGGGCGAGCAGTACTTC. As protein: CASSLEGMGEQYF.

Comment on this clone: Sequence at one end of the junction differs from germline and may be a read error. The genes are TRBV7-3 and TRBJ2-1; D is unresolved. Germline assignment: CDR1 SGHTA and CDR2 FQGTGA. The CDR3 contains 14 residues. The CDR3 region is CASSQESGYNEQFF. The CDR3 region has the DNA TGCGCCAGCAGCCAAGAAAGTGGGTACAATGAGCAGTTCTTC.

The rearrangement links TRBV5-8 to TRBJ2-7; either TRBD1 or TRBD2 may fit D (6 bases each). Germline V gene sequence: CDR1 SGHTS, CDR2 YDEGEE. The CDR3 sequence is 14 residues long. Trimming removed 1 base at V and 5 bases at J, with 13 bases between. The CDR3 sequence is CASSLRGLDDEQYF. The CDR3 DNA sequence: TGTGCCAGCAGCTTGCGGGGGCTTGACGACGAGCAGTACTTC.

The CDR3 is CASSFPSGGSYNEQFF. CDR3 sequence (DNA): TGTGCCAGCAGTTTCCCCTCGGGAGGGTCCTACAATGAGCAGTTCTTC. The chain combines TRBV27 with TRBJ2-1; the match to TRBD2 covers 8 bases. The junction had 5 bases not matched to a gene; V was cut back by 3 bases and J by 1 base. This CDR3 contains 16 residues. CDR1 and CDR2 (germline): MNHEY, SMNVEV (reference sequence).

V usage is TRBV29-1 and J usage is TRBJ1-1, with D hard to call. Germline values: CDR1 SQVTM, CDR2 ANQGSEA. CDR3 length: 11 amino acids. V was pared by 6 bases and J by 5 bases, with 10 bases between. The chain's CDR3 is CSVGFGTEAFF. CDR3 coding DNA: TGCAGCGTAGGGTTCGGGACTGAAGCTTTCTTT.

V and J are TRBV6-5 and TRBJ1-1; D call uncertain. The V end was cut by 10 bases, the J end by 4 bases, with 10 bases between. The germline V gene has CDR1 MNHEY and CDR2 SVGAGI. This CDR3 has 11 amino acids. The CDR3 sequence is CATGWFTEAFF. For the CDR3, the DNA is TGTGCCACCGGATGGTTCACTGAAGCTTTCTTT.

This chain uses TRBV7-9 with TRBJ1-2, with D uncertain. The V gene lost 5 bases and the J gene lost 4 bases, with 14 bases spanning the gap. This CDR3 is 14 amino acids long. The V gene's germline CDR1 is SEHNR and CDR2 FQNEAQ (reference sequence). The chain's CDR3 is CASSPEARSYGYTF. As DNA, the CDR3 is TGTGCCAGCAGCCCCGAGGCCAGGAGCTATGGCTACACCTTC.

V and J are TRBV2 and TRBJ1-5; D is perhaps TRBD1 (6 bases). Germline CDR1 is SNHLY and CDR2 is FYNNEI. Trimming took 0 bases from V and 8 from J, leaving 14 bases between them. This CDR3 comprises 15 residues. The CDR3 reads CASSEAGGRGKPQHF. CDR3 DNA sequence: TGTGCCAGCAGTGAAGCTGGGGGCAGGGGCAAGCCCCAGCATTTT.

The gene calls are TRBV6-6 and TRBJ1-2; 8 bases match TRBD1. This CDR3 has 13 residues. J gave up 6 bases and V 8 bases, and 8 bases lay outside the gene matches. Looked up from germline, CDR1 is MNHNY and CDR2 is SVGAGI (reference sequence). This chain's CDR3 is CASLLGQAHGYTF. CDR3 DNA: TGTGCCAGCCTCTTGGGACAGGCCCATGGCTACACCTTC.

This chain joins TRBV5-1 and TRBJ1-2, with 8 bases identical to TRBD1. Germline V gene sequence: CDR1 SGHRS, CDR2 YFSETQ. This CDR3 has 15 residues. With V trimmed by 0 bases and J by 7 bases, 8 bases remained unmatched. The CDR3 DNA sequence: TGCGCCAGCAGCTTGGAGCCGGACAGGGACAGTGGCTACACCTTC. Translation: CASSLEPDRDSGYTF. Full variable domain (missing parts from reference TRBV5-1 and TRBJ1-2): KAGVTQTPRYLIKTRGQQVTLSCSPISGHRSVSWYQQTPGQGLQFLFEYFSETQRNKGNFPGRFSGRQFSNSRSEMNVSTLELGDSALYLCASSLEPDRDSGYTFGSGTRLTVV.

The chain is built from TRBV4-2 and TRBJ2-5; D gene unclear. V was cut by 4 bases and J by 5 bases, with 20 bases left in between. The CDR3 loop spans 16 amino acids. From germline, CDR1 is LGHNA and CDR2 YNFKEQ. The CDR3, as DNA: TGTGCCAGCAGCCCTTTTGTTAAGGGCAGTGGGGAGACCCAGTACTTC. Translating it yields CASSPFVKGSGETQYF.

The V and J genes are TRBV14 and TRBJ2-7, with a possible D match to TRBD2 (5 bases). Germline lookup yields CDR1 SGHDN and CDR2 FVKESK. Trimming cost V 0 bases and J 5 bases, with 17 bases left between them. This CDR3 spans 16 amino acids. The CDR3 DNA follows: TGTGCCAGCAGCCAAGATCATGCCGGACTGTCGGACGAGCAGTACTTC. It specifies CASSQDHAGLSDEQYF.

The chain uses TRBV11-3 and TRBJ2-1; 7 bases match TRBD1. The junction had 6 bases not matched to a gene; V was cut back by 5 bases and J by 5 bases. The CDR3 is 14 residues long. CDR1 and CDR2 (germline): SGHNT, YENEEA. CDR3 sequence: CASSTDREDNEQFF. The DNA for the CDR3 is TGTGCCAGCAGCACAGACAGGGAAGACAATGAGCAGTTCTTC.

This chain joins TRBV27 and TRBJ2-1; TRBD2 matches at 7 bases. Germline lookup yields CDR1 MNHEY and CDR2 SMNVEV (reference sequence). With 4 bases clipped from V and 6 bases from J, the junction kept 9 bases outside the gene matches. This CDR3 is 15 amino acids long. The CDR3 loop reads CASSSSSGNFNEQFF. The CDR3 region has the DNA TGTGCCAGCAGTTCTTCTAGCGGCAACTTCAATGAGCAGTTCTTC.

The DNA for the CDR3 is TGTGCCAGCAGTGAGGTGCAGGGGGCTAGTGCTTTCTTT. It codes for CASSEVQGASAFF. The chain has TRBV6-4 and TRBJ1-1; 8 positions agree with TRBD1. CDR1 and CDR2 from the germline V gene are MRHNA and SNTAGT. The CDR3 runs 13 residues. Trimming took 3 bases from V and 11 from J; bases not matched to a gene: 8.

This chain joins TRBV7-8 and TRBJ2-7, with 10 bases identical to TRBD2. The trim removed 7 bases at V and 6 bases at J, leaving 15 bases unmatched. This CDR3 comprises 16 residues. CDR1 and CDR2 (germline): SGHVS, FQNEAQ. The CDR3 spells CASNPWRASGRTEQYF. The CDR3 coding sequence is TGTGCCAGCAACCCCTGGAGGGCTAGCGGGAGAACCGAGCAGTACTTC. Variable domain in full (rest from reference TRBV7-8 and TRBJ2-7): GAGVSQSPRYKVAKRGQDVALRCDPISGHVSLFWYQQALGQGPEFLTYFQNEAQLDKSGLPSDRFFAERPEGSVSTLKIQRTQQEDSAVYLCASNPWRASGRTEQYFGPGTRLTVT.

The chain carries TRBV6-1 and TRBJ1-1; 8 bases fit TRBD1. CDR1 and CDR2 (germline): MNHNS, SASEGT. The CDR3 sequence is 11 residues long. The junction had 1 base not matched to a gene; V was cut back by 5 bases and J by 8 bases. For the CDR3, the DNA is TGTGCCAGCAGTCAGGGGGCGGAAGCTTTCTTT. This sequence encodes CASSQGAEAFF.

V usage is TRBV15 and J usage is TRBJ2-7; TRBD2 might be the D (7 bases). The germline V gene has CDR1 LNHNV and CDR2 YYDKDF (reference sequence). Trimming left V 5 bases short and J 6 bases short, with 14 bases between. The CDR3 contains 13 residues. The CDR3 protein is CATSGGVAGEQYF. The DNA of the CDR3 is TGTGCCACCAGCGGGGGCGTAGCGGGCGAGCAGTACTTC.

CDR3 nucleotide sequence: TGTGCCAGCAGCGCCTCCAATGGGGTCGAGCAGTACTTC. Encoded protein: CASSASNGVEQYF. The J gene is TRBJ2-7, the V gene TRBV9; no clear D. This CDR3 contains 13 residues. Germline V lookup: CDR1 SGDLS, CDR2 YYNGEE. V was clipped by 3 bases and J by 6 bases, with 13 bases between them.

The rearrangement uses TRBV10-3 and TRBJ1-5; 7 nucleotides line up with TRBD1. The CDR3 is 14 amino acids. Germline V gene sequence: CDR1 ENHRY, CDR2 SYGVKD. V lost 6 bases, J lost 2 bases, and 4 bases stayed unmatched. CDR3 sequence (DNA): TGTGCCATCAGCGACAGGGATGGCAATCAGCCCCAGCATTTT. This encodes CAISDRDGNQPQHF.

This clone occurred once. Here the CDR3 reads CSVQSGSGAKNIQYF. The CDR3 bases are TGCAGCGTTCAGAGCGGAAGTGGAGCCAAAAACATTCAGTACTTC. This chain links TRBV29-1 with TRBJ2-4; a weak D match, TRBD2 (5 bases). Germline values: CDR1 SQVTM, CDR2 ANQGSEA. Between the trimmed V and J ends, which lost 5 bases and 0 bases, there was a span of 14 bases. CDR3 length: 15 residues. The variable domain in full, with the rest retrieved from reference TRBV29-1 and TRBJ2-4, is SAVISQKPSRDICQRGTSLTIQCQVDSQVTMMFWYRQQPGQSLTLIATANQGSEATYESGFVIDKFPISRPNLTFSTLTVSNMSPEDSSIYLCSVQSGSGAKNIQYFGAGTRLSVL.

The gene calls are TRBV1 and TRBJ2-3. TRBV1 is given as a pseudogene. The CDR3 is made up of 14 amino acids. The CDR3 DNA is TGCACCAGCACCCGGGACGGAAGCACAGATACGCAGTATTTT. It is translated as CTSTRDGSTDTQYF.

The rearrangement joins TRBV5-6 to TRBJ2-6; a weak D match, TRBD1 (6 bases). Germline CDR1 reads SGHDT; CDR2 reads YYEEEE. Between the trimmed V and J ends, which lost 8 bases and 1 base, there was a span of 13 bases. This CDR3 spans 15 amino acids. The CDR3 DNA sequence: TGTGCCAGTACCCTAGGGGGATCTGGGGCCAACGTCCTGACTTTC. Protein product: CASTLGGSGANVLTF.

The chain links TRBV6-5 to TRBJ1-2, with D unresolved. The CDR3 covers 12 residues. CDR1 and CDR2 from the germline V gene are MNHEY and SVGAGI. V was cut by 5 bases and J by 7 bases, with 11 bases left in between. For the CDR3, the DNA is TGTGCCAGCAGTCAAACACAGCTTGGCTACACCTTC. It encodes CASSQTQLGYTF.

CDR3 nucleotide sequence: TGTGCCAGTAGTACAGGGACAGGGGCAGAGACCCAGTACTTC. Encoded protein: CASSTGTGAETQYF. The rearrangement links TRBV19 to TRBJ2-5; 10 bases match TRBD1. The germline CDR1 and CDR2 sequences are LNHDA and SQIVND (reference sequence). The length of the CDR3 is 14 residues. V gave up 4 bases and J gave up 4 bases; unmatched junction bases: 3.

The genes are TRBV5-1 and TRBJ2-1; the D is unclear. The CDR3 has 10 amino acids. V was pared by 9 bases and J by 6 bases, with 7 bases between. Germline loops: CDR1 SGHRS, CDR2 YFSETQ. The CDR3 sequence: CATLPNEQFF. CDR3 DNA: TGCGCCACCCTACCCAATGAGCAGTTCTTC.

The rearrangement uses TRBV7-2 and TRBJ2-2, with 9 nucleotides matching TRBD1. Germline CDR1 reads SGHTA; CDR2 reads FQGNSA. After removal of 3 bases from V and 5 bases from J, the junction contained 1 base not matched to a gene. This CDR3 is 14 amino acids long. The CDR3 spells CASSFGQGTGELFF. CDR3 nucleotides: TGTGCCAGCAGCTTCGGACAGGGGACCGGGGAGCTGTTTTTT.

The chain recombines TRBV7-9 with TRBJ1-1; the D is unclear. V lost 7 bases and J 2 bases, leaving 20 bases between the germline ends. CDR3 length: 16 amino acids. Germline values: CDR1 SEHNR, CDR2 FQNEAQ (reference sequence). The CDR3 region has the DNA TGTGCCAGCATTCTAGTCACTTATCCGTACAACACTGAAGCTTTCTTT. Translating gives CASILVTYPYNTEAFF.

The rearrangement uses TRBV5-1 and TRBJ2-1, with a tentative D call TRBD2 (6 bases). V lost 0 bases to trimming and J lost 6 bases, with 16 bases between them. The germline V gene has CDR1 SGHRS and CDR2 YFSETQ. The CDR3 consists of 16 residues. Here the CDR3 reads CASSLGTRETGNEQFF. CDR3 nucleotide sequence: TGCGCCAGCAGCTTGGGGACTCGGGAGACGGGCAATGAGCAGTTCTTC.

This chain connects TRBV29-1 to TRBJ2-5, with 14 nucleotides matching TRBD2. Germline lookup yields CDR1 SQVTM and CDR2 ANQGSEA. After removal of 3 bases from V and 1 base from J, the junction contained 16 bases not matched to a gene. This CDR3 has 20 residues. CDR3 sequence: CSVEGSLSRGLAGVQETQYF. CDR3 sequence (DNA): TGCAGCGTTGAGGGCTCCCTGTCCAGGGGACTAGCGGGAGTCCAAGAGACCCAGTACTTC. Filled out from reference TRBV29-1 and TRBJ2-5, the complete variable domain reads SAVISQKPSRDICQRGTSLTIQCQVDSQVTMMFWYRQQPGQSLTLIATANQGSEATYESGFVIDKFPISRPNLTFSTLTVSNMSPEDSSIYLCSVEGSLSRGLAGVQETQYFGPGTRLLVL.

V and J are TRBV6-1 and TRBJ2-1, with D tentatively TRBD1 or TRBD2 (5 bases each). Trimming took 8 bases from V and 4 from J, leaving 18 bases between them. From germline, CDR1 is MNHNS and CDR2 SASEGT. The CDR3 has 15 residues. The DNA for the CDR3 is TGTGCCAGCCGGGTGGAAGGGACGCGATACAATGAGCAGTTCTTC. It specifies CASRVEGTRYNEQFF.

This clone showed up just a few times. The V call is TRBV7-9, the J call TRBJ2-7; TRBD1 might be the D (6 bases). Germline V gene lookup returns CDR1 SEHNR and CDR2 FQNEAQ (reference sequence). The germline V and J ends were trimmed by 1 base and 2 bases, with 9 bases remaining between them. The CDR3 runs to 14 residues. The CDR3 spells CASSLGDTTYEQYF. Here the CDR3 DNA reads TGTGCCAGCAGCTTAGGGGACACCACCTACGAGCAGTACTTC.